Listed here are 13 T cell receptor beta chains from one sample, sequenced in a study of identical twins. MiXCR was run by TCRdb on the 5' RACE reads, yielding one entry per CDR3 protein. Of some 300,000 distinct CDR3 sequences in the sample, approximately 13% were seen once. The same data also contributed to another study, on yellow fever vaccine responses in identical twins.

Sequences were obtained from CD8+ T cells sorted from blood. All receptors derive from a woman aged 18-30 years in good health.

The table lists this clonotype with a few counts. The chain has TRBV28 and TRBJ2-3; 8 bases agree with TRBD2. The CDR3 totals 17 residues. Germline CDR1 is MDHEN and CDR2 is SYDVKM. V was clipped by 2 bases and J by 7 bases; unmatched bases: 14. The CDR3 DNA follows: TGTGCCAGCAGTTTAGCCGCCCGGGGACTAGGTGATTATACGCAGTATTTT. Translating gives CASSLAARGLGDYTQYF.

V is TRBV7-9 and J is TRBJ2-5; 8 positions agree with TRBD2. Per the germline V gene, CDR1 is SEHNR and CDR2 is FQNEAQ (reference sequence). V lost 5 bases and J lost 6; bases outside the gene matches: 8. This CDR3 has 14 residues. The CDR3 nucleotides read TGTGCCAGCAGCCTCGGGGGGGATGGTAAGACCCAGTACTTC. Protein sequence: CASSLGGDGKTQYF.

This clonotype has more than one count but fewer than ten. The chain is built from TRBV6-4 and TRBJ2-3; D is possibly TRBD2 (7 bases). This CDR3 has 15 amino acids. Trimming removed 4 bases from V and 7 bases from J, with 18 bases in between. Per germline, CDR1 MRHNA and CDR2 SNTAGT. CDR3 in DNA: TGTGCCAGCAGTGTTCACGGGGGGCACGGAAATACGCAGTATTTT. The encoded protein is CASSVHGGHGNTQYF.

This clonotype has only a few counts. V gene TRBV5-1 combines with J gene TRBJ2-7; D not resolved. The CDR3 is made up of 15 amino acids. Trimming left V 2 bases short and J 1 base short, with 13 bases between. The germline V gene encodes CDR1 SGHRS and CDR2 YFSETQ. Here the CDR3 reads CASSLSGPASYEQYF. CDR3 nucleotides: TGCGCCAGCAGCTTATCTGGACCGGCATCCTACGAGCAGTACTTC.

J is TRBJ2-1 and V is TRBV20-1; 10 nucleotides match TRBD2. The V gene's germline CDR1 is DFQATT and CDR2 SNEGSKA (reference sequence). J was trimmed by 2 bases and V by 3 bases; bases with no gene match: 7. The CDR3 contains 16 residues. The CDR3 reads CSASQAGLATYNEQFF. CDR3 DNA sequence: TGCAGTGCTAGTCAAGCGGGACTAGCGACCTACAATGAGCAGTTCTTC.

This clonotype was observed a handful of times. The V call is TRBV5-5, the J call TRBJ2-1, with a possible D match to TRBD1 (5 bases). Germline assignment: CDR1 SGHKS and CDR2 YYEKEE (reference sequence). The CDR3 is 12 residues long. The ends were cut back, 4 bases at V and 7 bases at J, with 9 bases in the middle. CDR3: CASSNKGNEQFF. Here the CDR3 DNA reads TGTGCCAGCAGCAACAAGGGGAATGAGCAGTTCTTC.

This clonotype was counted between two and nine times. This rearrangement joins TRBV9 to TRBJ2-1; 7 nucleotides line up with TRBD2. The germline CDR1 and CDR2 sequences are SGDLS and YYNGEE. The CDR3 runs 14 residues. Trimming removed 4 bases from V and 7 bases from J; junction bases left unmatched: 8. The CDR3 DNA sequence: TGTGCCAGCAGCAGTGGCGGGAGAGGGAATGAGCAGTTCTTC. The encoded protein is CASSSGGRGNEQFF.

This clonotype was seen ten or more times. The genes are TRBV12-3 or TRBV12-4 and TRBJ2-5, with D perhaps matching TRBD1 (5 bases). This CDR3 is 13 amino acids long. The V end lost 7 bases, the J end lost 5 bases, and 14 bases lay between the germline ends. The chain's CDR3 is CASNLDRYETQYF. Here the CDR3 DNA reads TGTGCCAGCAACCTAGACAGATATGAGACCCAGTACTTC.

This clonotype was seen more than once but under ten times. The chain has TRBV7-9 and TRBJ1-4; D is possibly TRBD1 (6 bases). V was shortened by 3 bases and J by 6 bases, with 20 bases between the two germline ends. Germline CDR1 SEHNR, CDR2 FQNEAQ (reference sequence). This CDR3 comprises 17 residues. The CDR3 sequence is CASSFQSARGADEKLFF. CDR3 in DNA: TGTGCCAGCAGCTTCCAATCGGCCCGGGGGGCAGATGAAAAACTGTTTTTT. The full variable domain, in which reference TRBV7-9 and TRBJ1-4 provide the parts outside the CDR3, is DTGVSQNPRHKITKRGQNVTFRCDPISEHNRLYWYRQTLGQGPEFLTYFQNEAQLEKSRLLSDRFSAERPKGSFSTLEIQRTEQGDSAMYLCASSFQSARGADEKLFFGSGTQLSVL.

The V call is TRBV10-1, the J call TRBJ2-1; weak D call: TRBD2 (7 bases). Germline assignment: CDR1 WNHNN and CDR2 SYGVQD (reference sequence). The length of the CDR3 is 13 residues. The V end lost 8 bases, the J end lost 10 bases, and 18 bases lay between the germline ends. The CDR3 region is CASSGIGGLEQFF. CDR3 nucleotide sequence: TGCGCCAGCTCAGGGATCGGGGGGCTCGAGCAGTTCTTC.

In this sample, this clonotype turned up many times. This chain joins TRBV5-1 and TRBJ2-3; D is unclear. This CDR3 comprises 15 residues. V was pared by 0 bases and J by 2 bases, with 10 bases between. The germline V gene encodes CDR1 SGHRS and CDR2 YFSETQ. The CDR3 loop reads CASSLEAANTDTQYF. Written as DNA, the CDR3 is TGCGCCAGCAGCTTGGAGGCAGCAAACACAGATACGCAGTATTTT.

The chain links TRBV4-1 to TRBJ2-1; D unclear. Germline V lookup: CDR1 MGHRA, CDR2 YSYEKL. The V end was cut by 1 base, the J end by 8 bases, with 9 bases between. This CDR3 is built from 13 residues. The CDR3 reads CASSQVLRDEQFF. The CDR3 DNA reads as TGCGCCAGCAGCCAAGTCTTAAGGGATGAGCAGTTCTTC.

This clonotype was counted ten times or more. V usage is TRBV4-1 and J usage is TRBJ2-1; D uncertain. V lost 8 bases and J lost 8, with 13 bases in between. There are 12 residues in the CDR3. CDR1 and CDR2 from the germline V gene are MGHRA and YSYEKL. CDR3 region: CASAELGDEQFF. The CDR3 nucleotides are TGCGCCAGCGCCGAGTTGGGCGATGAGCAGTTCTTC.